This T cell receptor beta chain was found in a study of human T cells and chemical hapten exposure. TCRdb re-analysed the RACE reads in MiXCR, keeping a single row per CDR3 protein. This table has around 380,000 distinct CDR3 sequences, approximately 5% appearing once. This clonotype was counted many times. V was shortened by 4 bases and J by 9 bases, with 7 bases between the two germline ends. Looked up from germline, CDR1 is MNHNS and CDR2 is SASEGT. The CDR3 runs to 11 residues. Time point given: patch test 1, 2 weeks after DPC sensitization. Treatment denoted: therapeutic diphenylcyclopropenone sensitization with weekly scalp DPC.

The chain combines TRBV6-1 with TRBJ2-1; weak D call: TRBD2 (6 bases). Material: whole blood, obtained in connection with sensitization to the hapten diphenylcyclopropenone (DPC). The sequence was obtained from a woman aged 50 to 60 with alopecia areata. Some clones in this sample may be carry-over from other donors' samples. The CDR3 region is CASSGRGEQFF. DNA of the CDR3: TGTGCCAGCAGTGGGAGGGGTGAGCAGTTCTTC.